This TCR beta chain was found in a study of blood T cell repertoires in COVID-19 (dated by TCRdb to the early 2020s). For context, the study as a whole: Samples from collaborators originated in the United States, Italy and Spain and spanned both the acute and convalescent phases of COVID-19. The prospective study material was composed of cDNA or gDNA derived from T cells, B-cell-depleted T cells, or PBMCs. Deeply sampled blood TCRbeta repertoires from subjects exposed to, actively infected with, or recovered from COVID-19 were included in the dataset. The repertoires were made available in a free public database intended to serve as a resource for research on the immune response to SARS-CoV-2. Samples came from the ongoing ImmuneRACE study (first 160 participants) plus 1,254 subjects from 6 global collaborators. A de-identified subject ID, COVID-19 status, age in years and sex were almost always included in the sample metadata. HLA class I and class II types, where available, came from metadata supplied by the sample provider rather than from assay-based typing. The investigation overall reported the following: The amount of clinical and demographic metadata varied by source and participant and was provided uncurated.

Participants in the prospective study were enrolled through a virtual design, were aged 18 to 89 years, and lived in roughly 25 United States geographic areas. Cohort assignment in the prospective study relied on participant-reported clinical history from a screening survey and a study questionnaire. ImmuneRACE Cohort 3 recovered participants were defined by two consecutive negative NP/OP PCR tests, healthcare professional clearance, or symptom resolution. In the prospective study, whole blood, serum and a nasopharyngeal or oropharyngeal swab were collected from each participant by mobile phlebotomists. Prospective study participants could optionally give additional blood draws and questionnaires over a roughly two-month period. Before DNA extraction, prospective study blood samples were shipped either frozen or at room temperature. Trimming leaves V shorter by 4 bases and J shorter by 4 bases, with the junction holding 5 bases beyond the gene matches. The CDR3 spans 14 residues, from the cysteine through the phenylalanine. The sequence is cut down to CDR3 DNA, 42 bases in frame from base 1. Via the germline V gene, CDR1 is MRHNA and CDR2 SNTAGT.

Comments on this clone: Its antigen specificity is not known. No quality values exist for individual bases; no much larger clone is one base distant.

TCRbeta CDR3 regions were amplified from genomic DNA using the immunoSEQ Assay, a bias-controlled multiplex PCR. The authors processed their data as follows. Nucleated cell counts per sample were estimated from amplification of reference gene primers within the assay. To quantify the absolute abundance of each unique TCRbeta CDR3 rearrangement, sequence reads were collapsed and filtered. Productive Simpson clonality was computed per sample as the square root of Simpson's diversity index over productive rearrangements. In its TCRdb copy, this immuneACCESS table keeps in-frame sequences only and misses some clones. Where compared with another copy, unresolved V genes explain less than half of these, and the others have no known cause. That table furnishes V, J and clone size, whereas the DNA furnished D and trimming. This sample has fewer than 250,000 clones in its table, and 70% to 90% of those were observed once. 11% of the sample lies in the top ten.

This clonotype was obtained from a man aged 30 to 39 who had recovered from COVID-19. Sequenced input: PBMCs or T cells enriched from blood (not recorded which). The rearranged segments are TRBV6-4 and TRBJ2-5, with 8 bases matching TRBD1. The CDR3 amino acid sequence is: CASSAGGAGETQYF. The DNA sequence follows: TGTGCCAGCAGTGCAGGGGGCGCGGGAGAGACCCAGTACTTC.